Each of the 7 T cell receptor beta chains below was sequenced from the same sample in a study of T cell clonotyping in hematopoietic cell transplantation. Clones were read by immunoSEQ multiplex PCR, and TCRdb kept only the in-frame ones, dropping some. The data show about 27,000 clones, with nearly 97% seen just once and about 1.3% held by the top ten. The specimen was peripheral blood mononuclear cells. These receptors were obtained from a man in his forties or fifties in good health. Some clones in this sample may be carry-over from other donors' samples.

This sequence joins TRBV30 and TRBJ2-3, with D perhaps matching TRBD2 (6 bases). Germline CDR1 reads GTSNPN; CDR2 reads SVGIG (reference sequence). CDR3 length: 14 residues. The ends were cut back, 5 bases at V and 2 bases at J, with 14 bases in the middle. The CDR3 region has the DNA TGTGCCTGGGGGGCGGGGCTTCTCACAGATACGCAGTATTTT. Amino acid sequence: CAWGAGLLTDTQYF.

The chain is built from TRBV30 and TRBJ1-5; perhaps TRBD1 as D (6 bases). Trimming took 3 bases from V and 6 from J, leaving 15 bases between them. Germline V gene lookup returns CDR1 GTSNPN and CDR2 SVGIG (reference sequence). This CDR3 is 14 amino acids long. The CDR3: CAWRMGGPGQPQHF. The CDR3 DNA follows: TGTGCCTGGAGGATGGGGGGCCCAGGTCAGCCCCAGCATTTT. Filled out from reference TRBV30 and TRBJ1-5, the complete variable domain reads SQTIHQWPATLVQPVGSPLSLECTVEGTSNPNLYWYRQAAGRGLQLLFYSVGIGQISSEVPQNLSASRPQDRQFILSSKKLLLSDSGFYLCAWRMGGPGQPQHFGDGTRLSIL.

V and J are TRBV6-6 and TRBJ1-1; D is uncertain. CDR1 is MNHNY, CDR2 SVGAGI, per germline (reference sequence). The CDR3 is made up of 12 amino acids. The V gene lost 11 bases and the J gene lost 4 bases, with 14 bases spanning the gap. Here the CDR3 DNA reads TGTGCCGCGGTCGTCCCTGGCACTGAAGCTTTCTTT. This codes for CAAVVPGTEAFF.

For this clone: This sample includes further DNA sequences coding for the same CDR3. The chain links TRBV29-1 to TRBJ2-2; 10 positions match TRBD1. The CDR3 runs to 14 residues. V shed 6 bases, J shed 5 bases, and the junction held 6 bases outside the gene matches. Germline loops: CDR1 SQVTM, CDR2 ANQGSEA. The CDR3 protein is CSVAGTGDTGELFF. In DNA, the CDR3 is TGCAGCGTCGCCGGGACAGGGGATACCGGGGAGCTGTTTTTT.

This clone has just one count. The chain employs TRBV6-5 and TRBJ2-2, with TRBD2 matching over 8 bases. This CDR3 is built from 15 residues. V lost 2 bases to trimming and J lost 5 bases; unmatched junction nucleotides: 4. Germline V gene lookup returns CDR1 MNHEY and CDR2 SVGAGI. In nucleotides, the CDR3 is TGTGCCAGCAGTTACCCCGGGACTAGAACCGGGGAGCTGTTTTTT. Amino acid sequence: CASSYPGTRTGELFF.

V gene TRBV19 combines with J gene TRBJ2-3, with D tentatively TRBD2 (6 bases). The CDR3 has 13 residues. The germline V and J ends were trimmed by 4 bases and 6 bases, with 11 bases remaining between them. CDR1 is LNHDA and CDR2 is SQIVND in the germline V gene (reference sequence). CDR3: CASSKARGDTQYF. The CDR3 DNA follows: TGTGCCAGTAGTAAGGCTCGGGGGGATACGCAGTATTTT.

The chain carries TRBV2 and TRBJ2-5, with D unclear. CDR3 length: 13 residues. The V end lost 7 bases, the J end lost 6 bases, and 15 bases lay between the germline ends. Germline V lookup: CDR1 SNHLY, CDR2 FYNNEI. For the CDR3, the DNA is TGTGCCAGCAACCCTTGGTCTGTAAAGACCCAGTACTTC. Its protein product is CASNPWSVKTQYF.